The TCR beta chain under discussion was sequenced for a study of shared clonotypes between healthy human individuals. There are a few counts of this clone. This CDR3 is also generated by other DNA sequences in the sample. CDR3 length equals 12 residues. V lost 0 bases and J lost 6, with 5 bases in between. Germline loops: CDR1 SGHAT, CDR2 FQNNGV. Across several immunoSEQ plates, the genomic DNA of each subset was split evenly. As processed by the authors: ImmunoSEQ output lacked quality scores and full-length reads, limiting matched filtering. TCRdb's table, derived via immunoSEQ multiplex PCR, lists solely in-frame clones and lacks some. The V and J calls and clone size come from that table; D and trimming were worked out from the DNA. The repertoire holds around 430,000 clones, roughly 77% seen once, with around 13% in the top ten. Those who donated, Caucasian adults without exception, all lived in Nashville, Tennessee.

The chain has TRBV11-2 and TRBJ1-2; TRBD1 might be the D (5 bases). The receptor was isolated from a woman between 40 and 55 years old in good health. Some clones in this sample may be carry-over from other donors' samples. The sample consisted of PBMCs. The CDR3 DNA sequence: TGTGCCAGCAGCTTAGAAGGGGATGGCTACACCTTC. Translation: CASSLEGDGYTF.